This TCR beta chain originates from a study of PD-1 blockade in classical Hodgkin lymphoma. Notes on the study in general: CD8+ TCR diversity did not rise significantly by C4D1, unlike CD4+. Those achieving complete response showed baseline diversity like newly diagnosed patients. Repertoires differed for reasons still undefined, possibly disease activity or prior therapy. Reports described newly diagnosed patients as having lower baseline TCR diversity than healthy donors.

As to this clone: Its specificity is not known.

The V gene's germline CDR1 is SGHTS and CDR2 YDEGEE. The CDR3 totals 15 residues. Losses at the gene ends were 4 bases for V and 6 bases for J; bases not matched to a gene: 4. Each patient experienced a relapse that followed autologous stem cell transplantation, and brentuximab vedotin exposure varied. Clones were read by immunoSEQ multiplex PCR, and TCRdb kept only the in-frame ones, dropping some. The table shows 40,000 to 50,000 clones, with approximately 78% occurring only once. Source: peripheral blood mononuclear cells (PBMCs), taken at baseline. V and J are TRBV5-8 and TRBJ2-3; 14 positions match TRBD2. The receptor comes from a human donor with classical Hodgkin lymphoma. Written as DNA, the CDR3 is TGTGCCAGCAGCCTCGGGACTAGCGGGGGTGATACGCAGTATTTT. Its translation: CASSLGTSGGDTQYF.